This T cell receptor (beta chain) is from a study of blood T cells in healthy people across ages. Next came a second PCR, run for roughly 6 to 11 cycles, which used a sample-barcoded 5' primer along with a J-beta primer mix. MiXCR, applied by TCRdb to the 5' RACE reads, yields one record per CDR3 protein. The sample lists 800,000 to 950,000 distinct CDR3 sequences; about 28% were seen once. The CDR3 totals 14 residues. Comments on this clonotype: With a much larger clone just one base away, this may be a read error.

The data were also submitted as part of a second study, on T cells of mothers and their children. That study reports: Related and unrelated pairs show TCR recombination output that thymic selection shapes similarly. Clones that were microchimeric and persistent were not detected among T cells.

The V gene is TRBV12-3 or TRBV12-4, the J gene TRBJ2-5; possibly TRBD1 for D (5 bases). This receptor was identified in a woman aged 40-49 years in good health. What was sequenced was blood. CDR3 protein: CACSGQLGIETQCF. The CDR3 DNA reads TGTGCCTGCTCAGGACAATTGGGGATAGAGACCCAGTGCTTC.